This T cell receptor (beta chain) was sequenced for a study of blood T cell repertoires in COVID-19. Study-wide context: Sample material is recorded as cDNA or gDNA derived from T cells, B-cell-depleted T cells, or PBMCs.

Unmatched junction bases numbered 14, after V lost 9 bases and J lost 4 bases. The CDR3 totals 15 residues. The V gene's germline CDR1 is SGHVS and CDR2 FNYEAQ. As originally analysed: Amplification from reference gene primers served as the basis for estimated nucleated cell counts. Method: immunoSEQ multiplex PCR; TCRdb's copy keeps in-frame clones and lacks some. D and trimming come from the DNA, and the V and J calls and clone size come from that table. There are 90,000 to 130,000 clones in the sample; approximately 65% occur only once, and more than 7.5% lies in the top ten. The sequencing sample was made of peripheral blood. The rearrangement joins TRBV7-6 to TRBJ1-1; 7 nucleotides match TRBD1. The receptor was derived from a woman between 55 and 75 years old with acute or convalescent COVID-19. The CDR3 coding sequence is TGTGCCAGGACCAAACAGGGGTCGGTTACCACTGAAGCTTTCTTT. Protein sequence: CARTKQGSVTTEAFF.